The 11 T cell receptor beta chains below come from one sample, sequenced in a study of tumor and adjacent non-tumor tissue in lung cancer. A modified ARM-PCR protocol with three rounds of nested PCR amplified TCRbeta. Using its own MiXCR run on the multiplex PCR reads, TCRdb lists one record per CDR3 protein. The sample lists more than 70,000 distinct CDR3 sequences, roughly two thirds seen once, with about 16% in the top ten. This sample's RNA came from whole unsorted tissue. Specimen: lung tumor tissue. The receptors shown here come from a man between 65 and 85 years old with non-small cell lung cancer.

J is TRBJ2-2 and V is TRBV7-3, with D possibly being TRBD1 or TRBD2 (5 bases each). This CDR3 comprises 17 residues. V dropped 5 bases and J dropped 4 bases, with 20 bases sitting between them. Germline CDR1 is SGHTA and CDR2 is FQGTGA. The CDR3 DNA sequence: TGTGCCAGCAGCCCCCATAGTGGGGGTGGCCGCACCGGGGAGCTGTTTTTT. It translates to CASSPHSGGGRTGELFF.

This clonotype has a count of ten or more. J is TRBJ1-5 and V is TRBV24-1; TRBD1 is a possible D gene (5 bases). Trimming took off 4 bases at V and 3 bases at J, with 6 bases between the two ends. Germline V lookup: CDR1 KGHDR, CDR2 SFDVKD. The CDR3 consists of 13 residues. CDR3 sequence reads: CATSDRANQPQHF. DNA of the CDR3: TGTGCCACCAGTGACAGGGCCAATCAGCCCCAGCATTTT.

In the case of this clonotype: One junction end does not reproduce the germline sequence, and a read error may be involved. This chain connects TRBV5-4 to TRBJ2-1, with D perhaps matching TRBD2 (6 bases). The CDR3 spans 14 residues. Germline values: CDR1 SGHNT, CDR2 YYREEE (reference sequence). The CDR3 DNA is TGTGCGAGCAGCGGGTCGATCGTCCGCAATGAGCAGTTCTTC. Translating it yields CASSGSIVRNEQFF. Together with reference TRBV5-4 and TRBJ2-1, the CDR3 gives the full variable domain: ETGVTQSPTHLIKTRGQQVTLRCSSQSGHNTVSWYQQALGQGPQFIFQYYREEENGRGNFPPRFSGLQFPNYSSELNVNALELDDSALYLCASSGSIVRNEQFFGPGTRLTVL.

This clonotype was found once. V and J are TRBV2 and TRBJ2-2; 7 bases align to TRBD1. Germline CDR1 and CDR2: SNHLY and FYNNEI. Germline trimming cut 9 bases from V and 6 bases from J; bases unmatched to any gene: 13. The CDR3 loop spans 15 amino acids. The CDR3: CASRDSLFDAGELFF. CDR3 bases: TGTGCCAGTCGGGACAGCCTTTTCGACGCCGGGGAGCTGTTTTTT.

As concerns this clonotype: At one boundary the junction diverges from the germline segment, which might be a read error. The chain recombines TRBV20-1 with TRBJ1-5, with D tentatively TRBD1 (5 bases). Germline V lookup: CDR1 DFQATT, CDR2 SNEGSKA (reference sequence). The CDR3 has 16 amino acids. CDR3 residues: CSARAYRDPRGEPQHF. The CDR3 nucleotides are TGCAGTGCTCGAGCTTACCGGGACCCGCGGGGTGAGCCCCAGCATTTC.

The chain employs TRBV6-5 and TRBJ2-2, with 8 bases that match TRBD1. Germline values: CDR1 MNHEY, CDR2 SVGAGI. The V segment lost 0 bases and the J segment 5 bases; nucleotides outside the gene matches: 8. The CDR3 sequence is 17 residues long. The CDR3 region has the DNA TGTGCCAGCAGTTACTCGGGACAGGAGACCGAGACCGGGGAGCTGTTTTTT. Translating gives CASSYSGQETETGELFF.

The J gene is TRBJ1-5, the V gene TRBV10-3; D is ambiguous. Germline values: CDR1 ENHRY, CDR2 SYGVKD. The V end was cut by 11 bases, the J end by 6 bases, with 20 bases between. The CDR3 runs 14 residues. The CDR3 region is CAVSESSVFQPQHF. CDR3 nucleotides: TGTGCCGTTAGTGAGTCATCTGTATTTCAGCCCCAGCATTTT.

V is TRBV12-3 or TRBV12-4 and J is TRBJ1-1; a possible D gene is TRBD1 (5 bases). The CDR3 covers 15 residues. The V and J ends lost 5 bases and 5 bases respectively, with 18 bases between them. The CDR3 nucleotides are TGTGCCAGCAGTGTCGGTGGAAGGGGAAAAACTGAAGCTTTCTTT. It yields the protein CASSVGGRGKTEAFF.

CDR3 in amino acids: CAISSEQGTSNYGYTF. The CDR3 DNA sequence: TGTGCCATTAGCTCGGAACAGGGAACAAGTAACTATGGCTACACCTTC. The rearrangement links TRBV10-3 to TRBJ1-2, with D perhaps TRBD1 (6 bases). Trimming shortened V by 9 bases and J by 1 base, and 21 bases separated the two germline ends. Germline assignment: CDR1 ENHRY and CDR2 SYGVKD. The CDR3 is 16 residues long.

Regarding this clonotype: This may arise from a read error, as a much more abundant clone is one base away. This rearrangement joins TRBV5-5 to TRBJ2-7, with D unclear. Germline V gene sequence: CDR1 SGHKS, CDR2 YYEKEE (reference sequence). CDR3 size: 13 residues. CDR3 residues: CASRPGHSYERYF. The CDR3 nucleotides read TGTGCCAGCCGTCCGGGCCACTCCTACGAGCGGTACTTC.

Of note for this clonotype: Sequence at one end of the junction differs from germline and may be a read error. V gene TRBV11-2 combines with J gene TRBJ2-3; 13 bases agree with TRBD2. The CDR3 runs 17 residues. Germline V gene data show CDR1 as SGHAT and CDR2 as FQNNGV. The CDR3 region is CANNSLGTSGGTDTQYF. In nucleotides, the CDR3 is TGCGCCAACAACTCCCTCGGGACTAGCGGGGGCACAGATACGCAGTATTTT.